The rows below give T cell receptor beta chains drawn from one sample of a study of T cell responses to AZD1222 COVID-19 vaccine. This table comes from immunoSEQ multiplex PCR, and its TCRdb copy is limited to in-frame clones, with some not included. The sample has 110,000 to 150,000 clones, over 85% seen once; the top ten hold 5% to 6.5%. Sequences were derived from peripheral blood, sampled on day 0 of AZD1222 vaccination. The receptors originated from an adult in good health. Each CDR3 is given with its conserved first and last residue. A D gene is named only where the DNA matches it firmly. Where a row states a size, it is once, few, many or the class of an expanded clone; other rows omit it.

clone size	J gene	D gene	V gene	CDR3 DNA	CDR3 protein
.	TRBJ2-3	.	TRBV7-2	TGTGCCAGCAGAGTAGGGTTAGGAACAGATACGCAGTATTTT	CASRVGLGTDTQYF
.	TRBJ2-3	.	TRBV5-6	TGTGCCAGCATCTCAGCTACAGGGAGGGTCACAGATACGCAGTATTTT	CASISATGRVTDTQYF
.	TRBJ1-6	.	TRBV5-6	TGTGCCAGCAGCTTTTTTTCCTCCCTGGGCAATTCACCCCTCCACTTT	CASSFFSSLGNSPLHF
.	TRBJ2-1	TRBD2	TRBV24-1	TGTGCCACCAGTGAACCGCTAGCGGACTCCTACAATGAGCAGTTCTTC	CATSEPLADSYNEQFF
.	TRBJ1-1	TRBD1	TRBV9	TGTGCCAGCAGCATAACCGGGACAGGGGCCACTGAAGCTTTCTTT	CASSITGTGATEAFF
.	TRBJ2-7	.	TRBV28	TGTGCCAGCAGTCCCCGACGGGGGGCGAGGGAGCAGTACTTC	CASSPRRGAREQYF
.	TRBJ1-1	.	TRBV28	TGTGCCAGCACCCCAGGGGTCAGGAACACTGAAGCTTTCTTT	CASTPGVRNTEAFF
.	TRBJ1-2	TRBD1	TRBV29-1	TGCAGCGTTCAACCGGACAGGGAGGGCTACACCTTC	CSVQPDREGYTF
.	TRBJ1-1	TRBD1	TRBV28	TGTGCCAGCAGCGAGGGACAGGGACAGAACACTGAAGCTTTCTTT	CASSEGQGQNTEAFF
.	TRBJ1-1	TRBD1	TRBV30	TGTGCCTGGAACATGGACAGGGATTACACTGAAGCTTTCTTT	CAWNMDRDYTEAFF
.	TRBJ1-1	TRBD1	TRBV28	TGTGCCAGCAGCCCCGGACAGGGATCGGTGAACACTGAAGCTTTCTTT	CASSPGQGSVNTEAFF
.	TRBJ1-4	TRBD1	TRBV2	TGTGCCAGCAGTGAAGCAATCCAGGGGGCGTTTGAAAAACTGTTTTTT	CASSEAIQGAFEKLFF
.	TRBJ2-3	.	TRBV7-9	TGTGCCAGCAGCTTCTCCTTTTCGGGGGGCGGCTCTAGCACAGATACGCAGTATTTT	CASSFSFSGGGSSTDTQYF
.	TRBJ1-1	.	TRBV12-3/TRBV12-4	TGTGCCAGCAGGGTTTCTATGAACACTGAAGCTTTCTTT	CASRVSMNTEAFF
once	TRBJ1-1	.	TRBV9	TGTGCCAGCAGCCAGACATCGAACACTGAAGCTTTCTTT	CASSQTSNTEAFF
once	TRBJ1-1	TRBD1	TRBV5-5	TGTGCCAGCAGCACAGGGGGCGATGCGACTGAAGCTTTCTTT	CASSTGGDATEAFF
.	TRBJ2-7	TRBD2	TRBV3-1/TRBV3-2	TGTGCCAGCAGCCAAGACCCGGGGGGGTCCTACGAGCAGTACTTC	CASSQDPGGSYEQYF
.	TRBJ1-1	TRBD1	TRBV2	TGTGCCAGCAGGGGGCAGGGGGCTGAAGCTTTCTTT	CASRGQGAEAFF
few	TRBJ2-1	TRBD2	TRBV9	TGTGCCAGCAGCGTAGCTAGGACTAGCGAGCGAGACAGGAGCAATGAGCAGTTCTTC	CASSVARTSERDRSNEQFF
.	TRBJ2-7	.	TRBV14	TGTGCCAGCAGCCGATCGGGGGCGGCCTACGAGCAGTACTTC	CASSRSGAAYEQYF
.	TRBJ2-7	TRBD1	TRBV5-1	TGCGCCAGCAGCCCACGGACAGGAGCCTACGAGCAGTACTTC	CASSPRTGAYEQYF
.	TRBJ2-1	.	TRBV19	TGTGCCAGTAGTGGTTATAGCGGCTATGAGCAGTTCTTC	CASSGYSGYEQFF
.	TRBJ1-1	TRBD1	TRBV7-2	TGTGCCAGCAGCAAGACAGGGGATCGCACTGAAGCTTTCTTT	CASSKTGDRTEAFF
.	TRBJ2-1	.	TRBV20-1	TGCAGTGCAATCCGGGACAATGAGCAGTTCTTC	CSAIRDNEQFF
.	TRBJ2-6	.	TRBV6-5	TGTGCCAGCAGCCGGGACGGACCTGGGGCCAACGTCCTGACTTTC	CASSRDGPGANVLTF
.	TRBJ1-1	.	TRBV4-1	TGCGCCAGCAGCCAAGATATGACCTTTCAAGAAGCTTTCTTT	CASSQDMTFQEAFF
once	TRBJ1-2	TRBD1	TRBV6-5	TGTGCCAGCACCAGAGACAGGGGGCTCGGCTACACCTTC	CASTRDRGLGYTF
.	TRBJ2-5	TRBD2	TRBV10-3	TGTGCCATCAGTTCTAGCGGGAGGGGAGGGGAGACCCAGTACTTC	CAISSSGRGGETQYF
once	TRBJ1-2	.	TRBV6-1	TGTGCCAGCAGTGAATTTGGTACGGAACCTACTAACTATGGCTACACCTTC	CASSEFGTEPTNYGYTF
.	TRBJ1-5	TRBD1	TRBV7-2	TGTGCCAGCAGCAGTGACAGGGCCAGCAATCAGCCCCAGCATTTT	CASSSDRASNQPQHF
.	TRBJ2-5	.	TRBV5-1	TGCGCCAGCAGCTTGTCCGGATCGCCTCAAGAGACCCAGTACTTC	CASSLSGSPQETQYF
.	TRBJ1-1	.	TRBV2	TGTGCCAGCAGTGAAATTCGGGGGGTGCGAGCTTTCTTT	CASSEIRGVRAFF
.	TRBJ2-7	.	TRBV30	TGTGCCTGGAGTTTGGGGGGCTACGAGCAGTACTTC	CAWSLGGYEQYF
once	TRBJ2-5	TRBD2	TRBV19	TGTGCCAGTAGTCCCCGGACTAGCGGGTTACAAGAGACCCAGTACTTC	CASSPRTSGLQETQYF
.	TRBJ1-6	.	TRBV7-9	TGTGCCAGCAGCTTAGCGGGCGGGAGCTCCTATAATTCACCCCTCCACTTT	CASSLAGGSSYNSPLHF
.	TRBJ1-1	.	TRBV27	TGTGCCAGCAGTTTAGGTCGCGGGCTCAACACTGAAGCTTTCTTT	CASSLGRGLNTEAFF
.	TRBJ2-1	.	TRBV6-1	TGTGCCAGCAGTGAGGGGCCAGGGGCGAATGAGCAGTTCTTC	CASSEGPGANEQFF
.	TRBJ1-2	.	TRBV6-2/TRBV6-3	TGTGCCAGCAGTCTAGACAGATATGGCTACACCTTC	CASSLDRYGYTF
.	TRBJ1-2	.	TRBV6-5	TGTGCCAGCAGTTACGGGGGAGCAGCTAACTATGGCTACACCTTC	CASSYGGAANYGYTF
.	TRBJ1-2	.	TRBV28	TGTGCCAGCAGGAACGCAGGGCCGTACTATGGCTACACCTTC	CASRNAGPYYGYTF
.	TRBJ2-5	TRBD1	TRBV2	TGTGCCAGCAGTACCGGGACAGTGCAACAAGAGACCCAGTACTTC	CASSTGTVQQETQYF
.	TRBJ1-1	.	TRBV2	TGTGCCAGCGGAGCAGGGGTCATGAACACTGAAGCTTTCTTT	CASGAGVMNTEAFF
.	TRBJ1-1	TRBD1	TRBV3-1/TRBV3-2	TGTGCCAGCAGAGGACAGGGTCACACTGAAGCTTTCTTT	CASRGQGHTEAFF
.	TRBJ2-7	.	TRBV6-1	TGTGCCAGCAGTGACGTGTACAACTTCTACGAGCAGTACTTC	CASSDVYNFYEQYF
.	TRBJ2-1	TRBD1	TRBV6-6	TGTGCCAGCACCCCCACAGGGGGCAATGAGCAGTTCTTC	CASTPTGGNEQFF